This TCR beta chain was profiled in a study of CD8 T cells in ankylosing spondylitis. General observations from the study: Reactive arthritis synovial fluid and blood were previously reported to contain some motif variants. Among TCR beta sequences, a motif of about 8 highly homologous variants appeared characteristic of ankylosing spondylitis blood. According to the report, clones linked to the disease were significantly enriched in matched synovial fluid samples taken from ankylosing spondylitis patients.

This clonotype was seen a few times. The antigen is not known. Libraries of TCR beta came from quantitative 5'-RACE with molecular barcodes. TCRdb independently ran MiXCR on the 5' RACE reads; one entry per CDR3 protein. This sample has some 240,000 distinct CDR3 sequences, with less than 10% found just once. The sequence came from a male donor with ankylosing spondylitis or in good health (not recorded which). Sequences were obtained from blood, either unsorted or a sorted T cell fraction (not recorded which).

The CDR3 region has the DNA TGTGCCAGCAGCCAACAGGTGCCGGGGACTGAAGCTTTCTTT. It yields the protein CASSQQVPGTEAFF. The chain uses TRBV3-1 and TRBJ1-1, with D unresolved. CDR3 size: 14 residues. The germline V gene has CDR1 LGHDT and CDR2 YNNKEL (reference sequence). The ends were cut back, 2 bases at V and 5 bases at J, with 12 bases in the middle.